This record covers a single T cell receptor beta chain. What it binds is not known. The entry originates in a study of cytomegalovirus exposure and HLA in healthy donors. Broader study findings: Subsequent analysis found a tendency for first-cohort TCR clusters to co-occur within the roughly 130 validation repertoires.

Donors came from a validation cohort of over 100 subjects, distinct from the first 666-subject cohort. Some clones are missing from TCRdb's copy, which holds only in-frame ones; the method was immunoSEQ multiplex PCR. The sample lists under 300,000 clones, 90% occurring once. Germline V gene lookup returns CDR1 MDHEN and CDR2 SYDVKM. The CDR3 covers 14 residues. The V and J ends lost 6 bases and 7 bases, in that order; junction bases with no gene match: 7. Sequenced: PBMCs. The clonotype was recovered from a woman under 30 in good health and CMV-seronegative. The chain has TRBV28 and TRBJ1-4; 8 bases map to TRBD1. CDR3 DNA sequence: TGTGCCAGCAGACCACAGGGGGGTACTGAAAAACTGTTTTTT. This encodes CASRPQGGTEKLFF.